In this sample, the clone carrying this T cell receptor beta chain turned up a few times. Its matching antigen is unknown. This sample is part of a study of identical twins. TCRdb passed the 5' RACE reads through MiXCR, listing each CDR3 protein once. Of a few hundred thousand distinct CDR3 sequences in the sample, 20% to 25% were seen once. Notes on the study in general: Cord blood beta clonotypes that were abundant carried fewer insertions, and memory repertoires showed no such trend. Weaker excess twin sharing was seen among beta out-of-frame sequences. With monozygotic twins, out-of-frame TCR alpha sharing exceeded what models estimated.

This CDR3 has 13 amino acids. CDR1 SGHRS and CDR2 YFSETQ come from the germline V gene. V shed 5 bases and J 3 bases; nucleotides not matched to a gene: 5. Another study also made use of these data, one on T cells expressing NK-cell markers. Per that paper: The TCR beta repertoires were obtained from sorted CD3+CD56+NKG2C+, CD3+CD56+NKG2C- and CD3+CD56-NKG2C+ T cells.

V and J are TRBV5-1 and TRBJ2-7, with 7 bases lining up with TRBD1. The sample taken for sequencing was CD4+ T cells sorted from blood. This sequence originates from a woman younger than 35 in good health. The CDR3 DNA is TGCGCCAGCAGGACGGGACAGCTCTACGAGCAGTACTTC. Protein sequence: CASRTGQLYEQYF.